This TCR beta chain was retrieved from a study of blood T cell repertoires in COVID-19. Study-wide background: The United States, Italy and Spain provided the acute and convalescent COVID-19 samples.

This CDR3 is 14 amino acids long. From germline, CDR1 is LNHNV and CDR2 YYDKDF (reference sequence). V lost 8 bases and J lost 9, with 23 bases in between. Original analysis: The authors estimated nucleated cell counts from reference gene primer amplification. Sequencing was performed with immunoSEQ multiplex PCR; in TCRdb, only in-frame clones are kept and a portion is missing. That table furnishes V, J and clone size, whereas the DNA furnished D and trimming. The sample shows under 300,000 clones, about nine tenths of them seen only once. The sequence was collected from a woman between 35 and 50 years old who had recovered from COVID-19. Sequencing used peripheral blood. The chain recombines TRBV15 with TRBJ2-7; D not certain. The CDR3 region is CATPPIGAPTRQYF. The CDR3 nucleotides read TGTGCCACCCCCCCCATCGGAGCCCCTACGAGGCAGTACTTC.